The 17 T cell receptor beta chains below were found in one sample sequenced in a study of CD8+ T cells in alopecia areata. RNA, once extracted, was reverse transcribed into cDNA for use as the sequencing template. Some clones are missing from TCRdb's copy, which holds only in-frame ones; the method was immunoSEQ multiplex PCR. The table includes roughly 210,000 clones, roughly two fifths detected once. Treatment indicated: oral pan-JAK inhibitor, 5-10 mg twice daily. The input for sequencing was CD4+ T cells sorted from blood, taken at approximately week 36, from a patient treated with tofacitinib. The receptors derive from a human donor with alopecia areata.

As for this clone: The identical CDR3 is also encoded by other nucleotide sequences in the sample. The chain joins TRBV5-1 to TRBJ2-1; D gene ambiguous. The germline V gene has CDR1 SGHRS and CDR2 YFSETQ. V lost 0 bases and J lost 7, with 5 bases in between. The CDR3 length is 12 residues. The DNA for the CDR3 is TGCGCCAGCAGCTTGGGGGCGAATGAGCAGTTCTTC. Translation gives CASSLGANEQFF.

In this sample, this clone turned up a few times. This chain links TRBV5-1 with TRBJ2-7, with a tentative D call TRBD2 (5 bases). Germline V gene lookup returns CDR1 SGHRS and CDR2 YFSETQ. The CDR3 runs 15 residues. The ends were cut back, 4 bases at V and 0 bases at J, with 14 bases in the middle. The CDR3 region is CASSPTDGNSYEQYF. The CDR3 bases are TGCGCCAGCAGCCCCACGGACGGGAACTCCTACGAGCAGTACTTC. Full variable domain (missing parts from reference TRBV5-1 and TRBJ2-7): KAGVTQTPRYLIKTRGQQVTLSCSPISGHRSVSWYQQTPGQGLQFLFEYFSETQRNKGNFPGRFSGRQFSNSRSEMNVSTLELGDSALYLCASSPTDGNSYEQYFGPGTRLTVT.

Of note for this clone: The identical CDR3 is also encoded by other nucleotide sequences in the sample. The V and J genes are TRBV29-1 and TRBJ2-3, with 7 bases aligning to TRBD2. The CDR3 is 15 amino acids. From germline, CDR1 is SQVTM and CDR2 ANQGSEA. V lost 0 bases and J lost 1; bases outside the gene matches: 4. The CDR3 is CSVEDPSGGTDTQYF. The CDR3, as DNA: TGCAGCGTTGAAGATCCGAGCGGGGGCACAGATACGCAGTATTTT.

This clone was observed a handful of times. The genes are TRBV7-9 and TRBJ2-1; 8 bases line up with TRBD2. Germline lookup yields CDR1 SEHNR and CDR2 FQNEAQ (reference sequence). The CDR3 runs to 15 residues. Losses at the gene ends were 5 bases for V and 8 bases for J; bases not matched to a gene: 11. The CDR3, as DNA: TGTGCCAGCAGCCCCACTAGCGGTGGAGAGGATGAGCAGTTCTTC. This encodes CASSPTSGGEDEQFF.

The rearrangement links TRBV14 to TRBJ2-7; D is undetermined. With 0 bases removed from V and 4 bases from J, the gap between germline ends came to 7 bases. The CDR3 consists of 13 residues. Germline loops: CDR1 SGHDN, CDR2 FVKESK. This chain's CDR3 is CASSQDSAYEQYF. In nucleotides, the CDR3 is TGTGCCAGCAGCCAAGATTCAGCGTACGAGCAGTACTTC.

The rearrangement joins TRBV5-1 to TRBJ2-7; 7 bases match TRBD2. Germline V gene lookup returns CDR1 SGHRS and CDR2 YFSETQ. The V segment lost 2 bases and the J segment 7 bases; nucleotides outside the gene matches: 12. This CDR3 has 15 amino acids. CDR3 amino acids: CASSLTGTTFSEQYF. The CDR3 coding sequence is TGCGCCAGCAGCTTAACCGGGACTACCTTTTCTGAGCAGTACTTC. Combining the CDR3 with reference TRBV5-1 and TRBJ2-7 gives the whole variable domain KAGVTQTPRYLIKTRGQQVTLSCSPISGHRSVSWYQQTPGQGLQFLFEYFSETQRNKGNFPGRFSGRQFSNSRSEMNVSTLELGDSALYLCASSLTGTTFSEQYFGPGTRLTVT.

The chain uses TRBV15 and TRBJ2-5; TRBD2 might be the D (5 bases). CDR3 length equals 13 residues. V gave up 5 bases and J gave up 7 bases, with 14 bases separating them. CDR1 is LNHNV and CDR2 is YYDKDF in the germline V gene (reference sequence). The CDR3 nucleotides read TGTGCCACCAGCGCTGGGCCCGAGGGGACCCAGTACTTC. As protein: CATSAGPEGTQYF.

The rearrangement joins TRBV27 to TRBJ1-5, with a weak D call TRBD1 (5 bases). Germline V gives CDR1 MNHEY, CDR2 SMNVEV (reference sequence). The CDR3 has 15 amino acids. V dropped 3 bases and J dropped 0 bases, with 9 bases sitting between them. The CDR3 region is CASSFRVGSNQPQHF. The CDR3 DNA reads TGTGCCAGCAGTTTCAGGGTTGGTAGCAATCAGCCCCAGCATTTT.

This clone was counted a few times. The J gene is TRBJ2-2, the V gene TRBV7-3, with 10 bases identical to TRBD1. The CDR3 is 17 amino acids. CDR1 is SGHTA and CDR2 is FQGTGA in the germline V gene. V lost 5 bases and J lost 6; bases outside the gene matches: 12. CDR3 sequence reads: CASSPGTGVPRAGELFF. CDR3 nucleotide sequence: TGTGCCAGCAGCCCTGGGACAGGGGTCCCCAGGGCCGGGGAGCTGTTTTTT.

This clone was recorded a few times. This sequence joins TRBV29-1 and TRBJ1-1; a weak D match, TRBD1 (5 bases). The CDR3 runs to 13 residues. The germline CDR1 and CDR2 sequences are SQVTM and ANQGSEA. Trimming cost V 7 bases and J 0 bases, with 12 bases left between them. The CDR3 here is CSALGRLNTEAFF. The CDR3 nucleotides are TGCAGCGCCTTGGGACGGCTGAACACTGAAGCTTTCTTT.

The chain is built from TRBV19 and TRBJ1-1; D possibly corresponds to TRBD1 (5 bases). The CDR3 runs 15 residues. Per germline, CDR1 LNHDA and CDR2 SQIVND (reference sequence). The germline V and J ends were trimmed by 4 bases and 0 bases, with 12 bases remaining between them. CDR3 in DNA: TGTGCCAGTAGTACCGTCCCGGGGGTGAACACTGAAGCTTTCTTT. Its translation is CASSTVPGVNTEAFF.

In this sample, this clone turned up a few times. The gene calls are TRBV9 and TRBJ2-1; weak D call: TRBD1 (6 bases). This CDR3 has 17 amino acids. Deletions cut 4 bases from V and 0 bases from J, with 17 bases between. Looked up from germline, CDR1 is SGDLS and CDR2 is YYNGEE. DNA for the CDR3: TGTGCCAGCAGCCCGAGGGACAAGCGAAGCTCCTACAATGAGCAGTTCTTC. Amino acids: CASSPRDKRSSYNEQFF.

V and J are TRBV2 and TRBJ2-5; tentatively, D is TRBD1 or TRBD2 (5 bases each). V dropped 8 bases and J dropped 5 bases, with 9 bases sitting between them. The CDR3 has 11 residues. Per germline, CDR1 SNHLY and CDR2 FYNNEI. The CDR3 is CASRGQETQYF. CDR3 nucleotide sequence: TGTGCCAGCCGGGGCCAGGAGACCCAGTACTTC.

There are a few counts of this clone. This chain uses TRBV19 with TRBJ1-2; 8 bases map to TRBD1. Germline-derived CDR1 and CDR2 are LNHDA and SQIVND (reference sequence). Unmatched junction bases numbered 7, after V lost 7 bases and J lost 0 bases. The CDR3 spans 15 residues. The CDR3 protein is CASTQDREANYGYTF. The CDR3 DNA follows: TGTGCCAGTACCCAGGACAGGGAGGCTAACTATGGCTACACCTTC. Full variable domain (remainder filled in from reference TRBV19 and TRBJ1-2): DGGITQSPKYLFRKEGQNVTLSCEQNLNHDAMYWYRQDPGQGLRLIYYSQIVNDFQKGDIAEGYSVSREKKESFPLTVTSAQKNPTAFYLCASTQDREANYGYTFGSGTRLTVV.

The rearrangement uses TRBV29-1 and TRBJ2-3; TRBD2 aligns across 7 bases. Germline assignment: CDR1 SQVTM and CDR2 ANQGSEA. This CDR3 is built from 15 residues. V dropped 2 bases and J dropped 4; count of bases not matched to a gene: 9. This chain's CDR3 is CSVEWAGAPADTQYF. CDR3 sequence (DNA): TGCAGCGTTGAATGGGCGGGAGCACCGGCAGATACGCAGTATTTT.

CDR3: CASSQDRPNVRVSGANVLTF. The DNA of the CDR3 is TGCGCCAGCAGCCAAGATCGGCCCAATGTCAGGGTCTCTGGGGCCAACGTCCTGACTTTC. The chain joins TRBV4-3 to TRBJ2-6, with D perhaps TRBD1 (5 bases). Trimming removed 0 bases at V and 0 bases at J, with 18 bases between. The CDR3 runs to 20 residues. Germline values: CDR1 LGHNA, CDR2 YSLEER.

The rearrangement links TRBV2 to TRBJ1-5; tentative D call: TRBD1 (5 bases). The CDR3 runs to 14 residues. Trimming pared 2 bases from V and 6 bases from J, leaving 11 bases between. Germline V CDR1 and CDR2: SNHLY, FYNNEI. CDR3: CASSERGSRQPQHF. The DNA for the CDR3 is TGTGCCAGCAGTGAACGGGGCTCCCGTCAGCCCCAGCATTTT.